This T cell receptor (beta chain) was retrieved from a study of shared clonotypes between healthy human individuals. Study-level information: CD4 naive cells filled three plates per donor, CD4 memory three, CD8 naive two and CD8 memory one. Study-level points and caveats: Sampling used blood alone; tissue repertoires probably differ. Naive subsets generally exceeded memory subsets in estimated richness.

The CDR3 runs 16 residues. Germline V gene data show CDR1 as MNHNY and CDR2 as SVGAGI (reference sequence). The V segment lost 7 bases and the J segment 5 bases; nucleotides outside the gene matches: 16. As for this clone: No antigen is known for it.

Profiled with immunoSEQ multiplex PCR; TCRdb holds only in-frame clones, not every one. The table includes some 2.3 million clones, approximately 93% detected once. The receptor was isolated from a young man in good health. Some clones in this sample may be carry-over from other donors' samples. The chain employs TRBV6-6 and TRBJ1-2; TRBD1 aligns across 7 bases. Sequenced material: naive CD4+ T cells from PBMCs. The subset is: CD45RA+ positively selected. CDR3 sequence: CASTLRTGESNYGYTF. CDR3 in DNA: TGTGCCAGCACCCTGCGGACAGGTGAGTCCAATTATGGCTACACCTTC.